This record concerns one TCR beta chain sequence. Its specific antigen is unknown. One base away there is no much larger clone; base qualities are not given. The data derive from a study of response to subunit inactivated influenza vaccine (dated by TCRdb to 2017 to 2018). About the investigation overall: Deep quantitative T cell receptor repertoire profiling was used in the study to track responses to a trivalent subunit inactivated influenza vaccine. The paper as a whole reports these results and caveats: The authors suggested that each seasonal influenza vaccination may recruit only a limited number of new T cells.

The library was made by RT-PCR. Sequencing used an Illumina HiSeq 2500. The public reads were reprocessed in TCRdb via fastp at Q25 and MiXCR, keeping in-frame beta chains. Each entry is one CDR3 protein sequence, shown with its most common DNA and genes. The sample table holds about 700,000 distinct CDR3 sequences, of which roughly 13% were seen once. 6.5% to 8.5% of the sample comes from the top ten. V sheds 7 bases and J sheds 9 bases, leaving 13 bases between their ends. The cysteine opens and the phenylalanine closes a CDR3 of 12 amino acids. The DNA shown is the 36-base CDR3, in frame from base 1. Per the germline V gene, MNHNS is the CDR1 and SASEGT is the CDR2.

The sequence joins TRBV6-1 to TRBJ2-1, and TRBD1 may be the D gene, going by 6 matching bases. The sequencing used PBMCs from blood, collected less than 15 days before vaccination. This TCR was recovered from a man in his forties or fifties who received an inactivated influenza vaccine. Donor details come from another sample of the same person, matched by shared clones. The nucleotide sequence is TGTGCCAGCACAACCCAGGGGTCTGAGCAGTTCTTC. Translated, it reads CASTTQGSEQFF.